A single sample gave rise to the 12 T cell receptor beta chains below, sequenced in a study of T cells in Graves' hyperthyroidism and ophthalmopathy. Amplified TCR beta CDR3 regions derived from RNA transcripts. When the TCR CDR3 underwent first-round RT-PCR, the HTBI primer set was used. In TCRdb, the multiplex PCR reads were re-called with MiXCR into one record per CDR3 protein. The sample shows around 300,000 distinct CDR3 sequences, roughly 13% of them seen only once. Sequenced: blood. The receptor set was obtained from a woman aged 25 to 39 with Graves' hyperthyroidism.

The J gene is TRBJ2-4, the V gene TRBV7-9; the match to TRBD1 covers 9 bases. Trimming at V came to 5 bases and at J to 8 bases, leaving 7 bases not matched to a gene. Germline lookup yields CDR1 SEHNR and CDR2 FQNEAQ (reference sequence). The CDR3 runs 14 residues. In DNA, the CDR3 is TGTGCCAGCAGCATTGGACAGGGGACGGACATTCAGTACTTC. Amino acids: CASSIGQGTDIQYF.

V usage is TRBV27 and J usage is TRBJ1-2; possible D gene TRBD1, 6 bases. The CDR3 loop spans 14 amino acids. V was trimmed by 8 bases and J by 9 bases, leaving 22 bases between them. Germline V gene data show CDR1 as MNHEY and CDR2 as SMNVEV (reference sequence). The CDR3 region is CASQSRSGGHSYTF. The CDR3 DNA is TGTGCCAGCCAGAGCCGGTCGGGGGGGCATAGCTACACCTTC.

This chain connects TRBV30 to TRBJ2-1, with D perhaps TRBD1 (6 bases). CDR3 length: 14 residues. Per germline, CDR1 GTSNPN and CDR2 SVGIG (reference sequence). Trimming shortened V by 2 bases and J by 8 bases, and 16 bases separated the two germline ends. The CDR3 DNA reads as TGTGCCTGGAGTTTCGTGGACAGACGCGATGAGCAGTTCTTC. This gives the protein CAWSFVDRRDEQFF.

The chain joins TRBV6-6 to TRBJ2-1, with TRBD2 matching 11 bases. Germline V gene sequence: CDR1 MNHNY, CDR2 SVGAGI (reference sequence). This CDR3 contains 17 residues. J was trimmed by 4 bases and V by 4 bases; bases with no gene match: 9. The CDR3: CASSSLMGLAEYNEQFF. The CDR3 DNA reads TGTGCCAGCAGTTCCCTAATGGGACTAGCGGAATACAATGAGCAGTTCTTC.

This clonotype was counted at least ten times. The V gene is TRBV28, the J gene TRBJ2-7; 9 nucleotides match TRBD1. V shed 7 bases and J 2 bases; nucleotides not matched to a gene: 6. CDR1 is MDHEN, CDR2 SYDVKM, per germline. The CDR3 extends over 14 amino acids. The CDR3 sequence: CASTPGDRAYEQYF. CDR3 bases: TGTGCCAGCACCCCTGGGGACAGGGCCTACGAGCAGTACTTC.

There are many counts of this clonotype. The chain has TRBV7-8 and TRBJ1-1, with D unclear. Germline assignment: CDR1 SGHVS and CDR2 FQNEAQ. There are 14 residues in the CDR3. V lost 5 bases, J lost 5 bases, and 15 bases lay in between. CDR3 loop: CASSKGGRWTEAFF. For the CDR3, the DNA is TGTGCCAGCAGCAAGGGCGGGCGATGGACTGAAGCTTTCTTT.

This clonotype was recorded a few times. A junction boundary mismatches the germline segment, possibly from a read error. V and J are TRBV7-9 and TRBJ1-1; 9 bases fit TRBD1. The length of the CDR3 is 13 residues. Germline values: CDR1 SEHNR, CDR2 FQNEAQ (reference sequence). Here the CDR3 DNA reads TGTGCCAGCAGCCTCCCACAGGGGGCTGAGGCTTTCTTT. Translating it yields CASSLPQGAEAFF.

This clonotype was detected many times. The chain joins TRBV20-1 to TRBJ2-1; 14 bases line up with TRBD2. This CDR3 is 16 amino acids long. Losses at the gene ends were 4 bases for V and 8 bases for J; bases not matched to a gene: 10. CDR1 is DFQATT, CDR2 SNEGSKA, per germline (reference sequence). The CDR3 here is CSATPGTSGRRDEQFF. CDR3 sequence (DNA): TGCAGTGCTACGCCAGGGACTAGCGGGAGAAGGGATGAGCAGTTCTTC.

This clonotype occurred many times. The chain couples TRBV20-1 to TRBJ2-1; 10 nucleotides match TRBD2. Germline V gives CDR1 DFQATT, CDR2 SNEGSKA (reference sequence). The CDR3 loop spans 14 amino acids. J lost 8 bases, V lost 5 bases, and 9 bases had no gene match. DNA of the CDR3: TGCAGTGCTCGCACTAGCGGGGAGGGGGATGAGCAGTTCTTC. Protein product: CSARTSGEGDEQFF.

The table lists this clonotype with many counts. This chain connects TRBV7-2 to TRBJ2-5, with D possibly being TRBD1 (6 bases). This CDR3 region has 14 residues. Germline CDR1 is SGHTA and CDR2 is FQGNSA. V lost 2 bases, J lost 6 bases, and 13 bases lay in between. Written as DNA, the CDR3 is TGTGCCAGCAGCTTACAGGGGCCCGGGAAGACCCAGTACTTC. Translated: CASSLQGPGKTQYF.

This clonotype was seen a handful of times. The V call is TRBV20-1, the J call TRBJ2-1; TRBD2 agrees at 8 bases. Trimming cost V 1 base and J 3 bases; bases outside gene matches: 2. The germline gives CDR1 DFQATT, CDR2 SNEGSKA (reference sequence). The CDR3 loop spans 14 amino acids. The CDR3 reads CSARAREGYNEQFF. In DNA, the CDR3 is TGCAGTGCTAGAGCCCGGGAGGGCTACAATGAGCAGTTCTTC.

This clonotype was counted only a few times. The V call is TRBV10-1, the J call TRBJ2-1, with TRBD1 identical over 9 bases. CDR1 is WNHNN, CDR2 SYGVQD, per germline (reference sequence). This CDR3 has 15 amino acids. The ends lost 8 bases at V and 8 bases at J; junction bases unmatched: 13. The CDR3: CASGLGTGRGDEQFF. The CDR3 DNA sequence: TGCGCCAGCGGCCTGGGGACAGGGCGAGGCGATGAGCAGTTCTTC.